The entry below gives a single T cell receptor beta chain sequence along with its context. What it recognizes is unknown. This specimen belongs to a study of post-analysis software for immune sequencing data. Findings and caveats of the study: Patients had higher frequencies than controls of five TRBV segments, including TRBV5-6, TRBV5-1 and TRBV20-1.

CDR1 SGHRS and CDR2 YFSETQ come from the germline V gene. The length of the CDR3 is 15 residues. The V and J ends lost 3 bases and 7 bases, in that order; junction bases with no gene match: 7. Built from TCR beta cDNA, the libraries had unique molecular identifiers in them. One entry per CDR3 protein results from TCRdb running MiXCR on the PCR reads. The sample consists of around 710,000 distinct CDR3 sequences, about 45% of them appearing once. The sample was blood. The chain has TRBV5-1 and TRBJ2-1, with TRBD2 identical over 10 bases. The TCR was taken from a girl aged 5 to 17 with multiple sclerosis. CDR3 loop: CASSYAGLAVNEQFF. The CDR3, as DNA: TGCGCCAGCAGCTACGCAGGACTAGCGGTTAATGAGCAGTTCTTC.